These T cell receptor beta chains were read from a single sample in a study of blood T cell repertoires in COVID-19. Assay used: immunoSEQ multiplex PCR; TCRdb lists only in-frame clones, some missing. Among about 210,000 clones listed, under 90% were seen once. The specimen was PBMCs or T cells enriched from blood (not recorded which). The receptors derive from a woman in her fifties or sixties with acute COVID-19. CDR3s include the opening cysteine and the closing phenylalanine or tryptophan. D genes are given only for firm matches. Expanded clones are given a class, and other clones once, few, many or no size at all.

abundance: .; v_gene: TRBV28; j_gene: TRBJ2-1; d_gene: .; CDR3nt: TGTGCCAGCAGTTTTGTATCTGGGCCCCGAAATGAGCAGTTCTTC; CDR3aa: CASSFVSGPRNEQFF
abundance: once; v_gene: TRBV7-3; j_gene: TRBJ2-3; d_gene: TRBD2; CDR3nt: TGTGCCAGCAGCTCACAAGGACTAGCGGGAGATACGCAGTATTTT; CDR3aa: CASSSQGLAGDTQYF
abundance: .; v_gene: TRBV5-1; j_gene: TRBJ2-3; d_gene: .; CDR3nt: TGCGCCAGCAGCTTGGTGACGGGAGTGTCGGTTACAGATACGCAGTATTTT; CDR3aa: CASSLVTGVSVTDTQYF
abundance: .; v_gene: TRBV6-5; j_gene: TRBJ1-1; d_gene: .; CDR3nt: TGTGCCAGCAGTTACGAGACAGCCAACACTGAAGCTTTCTTT; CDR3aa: CASSYETANTEAFF
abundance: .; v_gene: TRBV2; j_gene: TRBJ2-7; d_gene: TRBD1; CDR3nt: TGTGCCAGCAGGAGGACAGGGGTGAACGAGCAGTACTTC; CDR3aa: CASRRTGVNEQYF
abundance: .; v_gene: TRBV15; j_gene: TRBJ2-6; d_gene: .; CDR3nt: TGTGCCACCAGCCCGGTGCCCTCCGGGGCCAACGTCCTGACTTTC; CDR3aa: CATSPVPSGANVLTF
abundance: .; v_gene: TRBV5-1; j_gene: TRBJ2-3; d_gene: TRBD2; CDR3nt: TGCGCCAGCAGCTTGGCTAGCGGGAGCTTAAGCACAGATACGCAGTATTTT; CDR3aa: CASSLASGSLSTDTQYF
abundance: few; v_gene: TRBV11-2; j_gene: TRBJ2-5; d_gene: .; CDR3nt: TGTGCCAGCAGCTTATCGAGGATCCAAGAGACCCAGTACTTC; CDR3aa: CASSLSRIQETQYF
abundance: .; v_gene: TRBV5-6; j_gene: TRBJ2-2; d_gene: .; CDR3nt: TGTGCCAGCAGCCTAATGGCGGGCGGGGAGCTGTTTTTT; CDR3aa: CASSLMAGGELFF
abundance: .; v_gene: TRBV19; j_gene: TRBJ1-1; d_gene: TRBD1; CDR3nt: TGTGCCAGTAGTATGAGGGGGGACAGATACACTGAAGCTTTCTTT; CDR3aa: CASSMRGDRYTEAFF
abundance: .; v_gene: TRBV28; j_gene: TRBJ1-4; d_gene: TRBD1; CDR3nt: TGTGCCAGCATCGGACAGGGAGAAAAACTGTTTTTT; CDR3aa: CASIGQGEKLFF
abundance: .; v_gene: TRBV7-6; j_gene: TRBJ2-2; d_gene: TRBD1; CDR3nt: TGTGCCAGCAGCTTAGTCGTGACAGGGGTCGGGGAGCTGTTTTTT; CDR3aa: CASSLVVTGVGELFF
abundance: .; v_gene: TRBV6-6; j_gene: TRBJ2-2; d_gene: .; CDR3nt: TGTGCCAGCAGGACGGGCACCGGGGAGCTGTTTTTT; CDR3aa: CASRTGTGELFF
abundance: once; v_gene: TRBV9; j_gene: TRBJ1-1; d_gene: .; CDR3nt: TGTGCCAGCAGCGTAGGGGGGGATCCTGAAGCTTTCTTT; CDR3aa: CASSVGGDPEAFF
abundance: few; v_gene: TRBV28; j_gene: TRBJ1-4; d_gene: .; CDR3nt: TGTGCCAGCCAGGACATTAATGAAAAACTGTTTTTT; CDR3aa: CASQDINEKLFF
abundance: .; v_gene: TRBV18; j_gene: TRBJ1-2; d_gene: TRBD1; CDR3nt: TGTGCCAGCTCAGGGGGACAGGGGGCGAGTGGCTACACCTTC; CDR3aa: CASSGGQGASGYTF
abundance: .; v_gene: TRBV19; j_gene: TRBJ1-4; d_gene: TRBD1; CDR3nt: TGTGCCAGTAGTAACCCGGGACAGGAAGATGAAAAACTGTTTTTT; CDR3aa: CASSNPGQEDEKLFF
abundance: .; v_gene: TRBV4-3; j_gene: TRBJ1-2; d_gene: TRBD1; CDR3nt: TGCGCCAGCAGCCAAGATATGAGCCAGGGGGCAAATGGCTACACCTTC; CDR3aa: CASSQDMSQGANGYTF
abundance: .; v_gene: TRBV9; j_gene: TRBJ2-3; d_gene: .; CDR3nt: TGTGCCAGCAGCAGAGGGCTGAGCACAGATACGCAGTATTTT; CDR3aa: CASSRGLSTDTQYF
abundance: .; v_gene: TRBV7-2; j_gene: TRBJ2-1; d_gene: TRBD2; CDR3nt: TGTGCCAGCAGCTTAGGCCTTCTAGCGGGAGGGGATGAGCAGTTCTTC; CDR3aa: CASSLGLLAGGDEQFF
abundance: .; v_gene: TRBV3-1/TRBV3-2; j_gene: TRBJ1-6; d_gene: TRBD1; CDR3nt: TGTGCCAGCAGCTCTCGCAGGGGGAATTCACCCCTCCACTTT; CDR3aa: CASSSRRGNSPLHF
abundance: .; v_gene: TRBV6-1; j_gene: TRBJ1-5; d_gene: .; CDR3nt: TGTGCCAGCAGTGAAATCGTACAGAATCAGCCCCAGCATTTT; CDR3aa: CASSEIVQNQPQHF
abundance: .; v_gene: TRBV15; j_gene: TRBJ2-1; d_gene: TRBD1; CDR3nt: TGTGCCACCAGCAGAGTGAGGGCGCGGACAGGAAACTACAATGAGCAGTTCTTC; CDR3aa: CATSRVRARTGNYNEQFF
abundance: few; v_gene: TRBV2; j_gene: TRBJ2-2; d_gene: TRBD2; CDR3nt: TGTGCCAGCAGCACCACCCGCCGACTAGCGGAGAACACCGGGGAGCTGTTTTTT; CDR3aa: CASSTTRRLAENTGELFF
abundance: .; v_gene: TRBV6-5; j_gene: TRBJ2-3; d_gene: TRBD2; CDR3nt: TGTGCCAGCAGCCGCCCTCGGGGGGACGGGGTTACGCAGTATTTT; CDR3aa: CASSRPRGDGVTQYF
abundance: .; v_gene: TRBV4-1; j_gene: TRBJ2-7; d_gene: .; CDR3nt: TGCGCCAGCAGCCAAGAGTTATTCTCCTACGAGCAGTACTTC; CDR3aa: CASSQELFSYEQYF
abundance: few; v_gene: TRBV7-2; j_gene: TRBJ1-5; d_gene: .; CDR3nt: TGTGCCAGCAGCTTTGGAGGAGGAGGCAATCAGCCCCAGCATTTT; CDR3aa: CASSFGGGGNQPQHF
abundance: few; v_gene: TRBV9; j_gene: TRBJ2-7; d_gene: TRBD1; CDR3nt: TGTGCCAGCAGCGTAGGTTCAGGGGGTATCGTCGAGCAGTACTTC; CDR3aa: CASSVGSGGIVEQYF
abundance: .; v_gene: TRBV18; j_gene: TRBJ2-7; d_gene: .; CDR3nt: TGTGCCAGCTCACCACCGACTAGCTCCTACGAGCAGTACTTC; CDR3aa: CASSPPTSSYEQYF
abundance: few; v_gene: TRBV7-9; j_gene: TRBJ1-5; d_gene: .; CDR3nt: TGTGCCAGCAGCGCGAGCCAAACCCCCAATCAGCCCCAGCATTTT; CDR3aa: CASSASQTPNQPQHF
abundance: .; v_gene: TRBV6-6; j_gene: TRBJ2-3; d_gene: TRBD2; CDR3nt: TGTGCCAGCTTAGCGGGAGGAGATACGCAGTATTTT; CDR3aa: CASLAGGDTQYF
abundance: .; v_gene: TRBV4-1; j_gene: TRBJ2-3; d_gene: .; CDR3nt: TGCGCCAGCAGCCAAGTAGTTAGCACAGATACGCAGTATTTT; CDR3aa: CASSQVVSTDTQYF
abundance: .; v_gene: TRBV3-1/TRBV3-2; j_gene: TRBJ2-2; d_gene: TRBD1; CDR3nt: TGTGCCAGCAGCCCCCGACAGGGCCCCGGGGAGCTGTTTTTT; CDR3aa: CASSPRQGPGELFF
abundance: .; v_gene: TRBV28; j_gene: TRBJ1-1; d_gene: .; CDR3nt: TGTGCCAGCAGTTCTCTCACTGAAGCTTTCTTT; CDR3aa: CASSSLTEAFF
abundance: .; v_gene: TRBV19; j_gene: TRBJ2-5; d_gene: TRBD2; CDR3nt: TGTGCCAGTAGTTCAAAGCGGGGCCAAGAGACCCAGTACTTC; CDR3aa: CASSSKRGQETQYF
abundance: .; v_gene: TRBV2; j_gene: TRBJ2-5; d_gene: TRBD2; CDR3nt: TGTGCCAGTACTAGCGGGGGAGAGACCCAGTACTTC; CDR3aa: CASTSGGETQYF
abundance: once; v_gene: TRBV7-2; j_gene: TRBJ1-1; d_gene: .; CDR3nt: TGTGCCAGCAGCCCGCGGACAGCATCTATGAACACTGAAGCTTTCTTT; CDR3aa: CASSPRTASMNTEAFF
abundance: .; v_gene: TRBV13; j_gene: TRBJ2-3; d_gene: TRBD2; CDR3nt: TGTGCCAGCAGCTTAGGCCAAGCGGGGGGGTTTCCCACAGATACGCAGTATTTT; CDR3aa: CASSLGQAGGFPTDTQYF
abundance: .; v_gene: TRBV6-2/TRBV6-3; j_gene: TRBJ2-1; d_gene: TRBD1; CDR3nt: TGTGCCAGCAGTTCACCTCGGACAGGGAAGGGCAATGAGCAGTTCTTC; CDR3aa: CASSSPRTGKGNEQFF
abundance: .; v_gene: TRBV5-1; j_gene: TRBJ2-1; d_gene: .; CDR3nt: TGCGCCAGCATGGGGGGGTACAGGGCCGATGAGCAGTTCTTC; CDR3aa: CASMGGYRADEQFF
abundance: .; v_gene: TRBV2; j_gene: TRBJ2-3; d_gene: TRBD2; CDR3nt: TGTGCCAGCAGTGTTCTAGCGGGGCTAAGCACAGATACGCAGTATTTT; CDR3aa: CASSVLAGLSTDTQYF
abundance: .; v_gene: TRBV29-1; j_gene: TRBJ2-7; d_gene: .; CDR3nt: TGCAGCGTGAGTAGTAACTACGAGCAGTACTTC; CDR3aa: CSVSSNYEQYF
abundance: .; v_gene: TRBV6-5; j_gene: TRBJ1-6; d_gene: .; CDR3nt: TGTGCCAGCAGTTACTCGTATGTACAGAAAAATTCACCCCTCCACTTT; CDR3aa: CASSYSYVQKNSPLHF